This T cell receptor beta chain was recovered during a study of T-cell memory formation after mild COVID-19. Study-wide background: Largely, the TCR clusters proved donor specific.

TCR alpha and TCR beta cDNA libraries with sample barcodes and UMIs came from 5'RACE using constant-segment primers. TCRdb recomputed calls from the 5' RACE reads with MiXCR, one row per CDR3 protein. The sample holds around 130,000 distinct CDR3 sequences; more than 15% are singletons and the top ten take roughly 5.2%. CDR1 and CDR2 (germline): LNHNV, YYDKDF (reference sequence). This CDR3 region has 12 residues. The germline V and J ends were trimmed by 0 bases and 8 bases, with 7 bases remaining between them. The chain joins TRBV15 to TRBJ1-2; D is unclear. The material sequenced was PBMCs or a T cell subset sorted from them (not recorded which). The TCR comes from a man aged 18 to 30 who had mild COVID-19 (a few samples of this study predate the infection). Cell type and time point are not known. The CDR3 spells CATSRDSGGYTF. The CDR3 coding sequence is TGTGCCACCAGCAGAGATAGTGGCGGCTACACCTTC.